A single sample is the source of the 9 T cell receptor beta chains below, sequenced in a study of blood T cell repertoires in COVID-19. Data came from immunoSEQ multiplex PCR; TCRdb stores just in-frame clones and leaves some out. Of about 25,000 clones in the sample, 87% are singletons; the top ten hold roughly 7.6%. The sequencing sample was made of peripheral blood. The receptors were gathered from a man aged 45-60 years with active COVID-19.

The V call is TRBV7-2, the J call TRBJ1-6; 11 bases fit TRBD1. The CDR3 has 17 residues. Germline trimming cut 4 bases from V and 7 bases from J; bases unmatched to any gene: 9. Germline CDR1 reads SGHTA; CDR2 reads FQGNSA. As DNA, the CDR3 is TGTGCCAGCAGCTCGGCGGACAGGGGGCCGCGCAATTCACCCCTCCACTTT. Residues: CASSSADRGPRNSPLHF.

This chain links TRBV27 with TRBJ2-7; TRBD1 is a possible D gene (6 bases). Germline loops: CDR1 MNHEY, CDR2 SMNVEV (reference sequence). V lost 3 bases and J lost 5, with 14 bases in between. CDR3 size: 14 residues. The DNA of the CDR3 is TGTGCCAGCAGTTTGACAGGACCCAACAACGAGCAGTACGTC. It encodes CASSLTGPNNEQYV.

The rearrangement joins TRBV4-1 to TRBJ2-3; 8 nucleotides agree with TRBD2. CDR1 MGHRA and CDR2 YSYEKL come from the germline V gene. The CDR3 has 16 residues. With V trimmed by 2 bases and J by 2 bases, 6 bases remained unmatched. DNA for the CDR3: TGCGCCAGCAGCCAATCGGGACTAGGAAACACAGATACGCAGTATTTT. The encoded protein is CASSQSGLGNTDTQYF.

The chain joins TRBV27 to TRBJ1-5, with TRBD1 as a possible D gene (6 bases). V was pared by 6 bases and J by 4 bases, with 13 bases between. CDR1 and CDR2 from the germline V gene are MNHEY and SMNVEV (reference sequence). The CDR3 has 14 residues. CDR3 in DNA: TGTGCCAGCAGAGACAGGTTTGCGAATCAGCCCCAGCATTTT. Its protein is CASRDRFANQPQHF.

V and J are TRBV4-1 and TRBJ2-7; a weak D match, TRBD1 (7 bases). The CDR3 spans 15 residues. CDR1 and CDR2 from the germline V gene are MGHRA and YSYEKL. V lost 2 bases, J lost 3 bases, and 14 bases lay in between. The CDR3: CASSQQDREDYEQYF. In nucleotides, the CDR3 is TGCGCCAGCAGCCAACAAGACAGGGAGGACTACGAGCAGTACTTC.

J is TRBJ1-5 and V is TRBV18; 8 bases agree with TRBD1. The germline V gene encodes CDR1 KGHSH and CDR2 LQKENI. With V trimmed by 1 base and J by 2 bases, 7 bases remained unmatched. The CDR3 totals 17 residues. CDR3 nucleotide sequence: TGTGCCAGCTCACCACGCGACAGGGGATACGGCAATCAGCCCCAGCATTTT. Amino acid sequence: CASSPRDRGYGNQPQHF.

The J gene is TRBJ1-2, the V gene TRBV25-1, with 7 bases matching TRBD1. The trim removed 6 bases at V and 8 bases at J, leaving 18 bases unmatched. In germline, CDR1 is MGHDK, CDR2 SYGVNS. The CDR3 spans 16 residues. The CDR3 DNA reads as TGTGCCAGCAGCAGTCATAAGGGGGCAGGCCCTCTCGGCTACACCTTC. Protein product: CASSSHKGAGPLGYTF.

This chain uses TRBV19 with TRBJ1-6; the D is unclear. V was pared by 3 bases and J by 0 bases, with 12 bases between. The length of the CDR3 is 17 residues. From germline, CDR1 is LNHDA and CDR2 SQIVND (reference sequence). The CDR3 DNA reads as TGTGCCAGTAGTATTAACCGCCCGAGCTCCTATAATTCACCCCTCCACTTT. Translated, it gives CASSINRPSSYNSPLHF.

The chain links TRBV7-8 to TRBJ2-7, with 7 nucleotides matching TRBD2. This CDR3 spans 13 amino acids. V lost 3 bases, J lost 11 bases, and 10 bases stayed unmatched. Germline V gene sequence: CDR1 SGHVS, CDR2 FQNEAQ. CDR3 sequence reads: CASSLDPTSWEYV. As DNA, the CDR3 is TGTGCCAGCAGCTTGGACCCGACTAGCTGGGAGTACGTC.